These 31 T cell receptor beta chains originate from one sample sequenced in a study of blood T cell repertoires in COVID-19. Using immunoSEQ multiplex PCR, the repertoire was profiled, and TCRdb retains in-frame clones only, with some absent. The sample has about 250,000 clones, less than 90% seen once. Material for sequencing was peripheral blood. These receptors came from a woman in her thirties or forties who had recovered from COVID-19.

In this sample, this clone turned up once. V is TRBV5-1 and J is TRBJ2-3; 8 bases match TRBD2. Per germline, CDR1 SGHRS and CDR2 YFSETQ. The CDR3 has 16 amino acids. V shed 4 bases, J shed 3 bases, and the junction held 10 bases outside the gene matches. CDR3 coding DNA: TGCGCCAGCAGCCCGCCCGGTGTAGCGGGGACAGATACGCAGTATTTT. Its protein product is CASSPPGVAGTDTQYF.

V gene TRBV27 combines with J gene TRBJ1-2; tentative D call: TRBD1 (6 bases). There are 15 residues in the CDR3. CDR1 MNHEY and CDR2 SMNVEV come from the germline V gene (reference sequence). V lost 5 bases, J lost 0 bases, and 13 bases lay in between. This CDR3 reads CASSIQGSANYGYTF. CDR3 nucleotide sequence: TGTGCCAGCAGTATACAGGGTTCAGCTAACTATGGCTACACCTTC.

V is TRBV6-5 and J is TRBJ1-1, with a weak D call TRBD1 (6 bases). The V end lost 8 bases, the J end lost 6 bases, and 19 bases lay between the germline ends. The germline CDR1 and CDR2 sequences are MNHEY and SVGAGI. The CDR3 covers 14 residues. The CDR3, as DNA: TGTGCCAGCCGAACAGGGTATGTAAGCTCTGAAGCTTTCTTT. Protein sequence: CASRTGYVSSEAFF.

V usage is TRBV5-4 and J usage is TRBJ1-4; D perhaps matches TRBD1 (6 bases). V gave up 2 bases and J gave up 4 bases, with 12 bases separating them. Germline values: CDR1 SGHNT, CDR2 YYREEE (reference sequence). The CDR3 covers 15 residues. CDR3 residues: CASSFGGRGNEKLFF. For the CDR3, the DNA is TGTGCCAGCAGCTTTGGGGGCAGGGGTAATGAAAAACTGTTTTTT.

This clone has only a few counts. The rearrangement joins TRBV5-5 to TRBJ2-6, with D maybe TRBD2 (5 bases). CDR1 is SGHKS and CDR2 is YYEKEE in the germline V gene (reference sequence). Trimming took off 4 bases at V and 4 bases at J, with 9 bases between the two ends. This CDR3 comprises 14 residues. CDR3 residues: CASSDPSGANVLTF. CDR3 DNA sequence: TGTGCCAGCAGCGACCCTAGCGGGGCCAACGTCCTGACTTTC.

Notes on this clone: The same CDR3 is also encoded by other DNA sequences in this sample. CDR3 in amino acids: CSVRLAGGYNEQFF. DNA for the CDR3: TGCAGCGTCCGACTGGCGGGGGGGTACAATGAGCAGTTCTTC. The genes are TRBV29-1 and TRBJ2-1; 9 bases align to TRBD2. Germline CDR1 reads SQVTM; CDR2 reads ANQGSEA. This CDR3 spans 14 amino acids. Trimming cost V 6 bases and J 4 bases; bases outside gene matches: 7.

The V gene is TRBV19, the J gene TRBJ2-7; 9 positions match TRBD2. CDR1 is LNHDA, CDR2 SQIVND, per germline (reference sequence). Trimming at V came to 8 bases and at J to 2 bases, leaving 10 bases not matched to a gene. The CDR3 is 15 residues long. The CDR3 spells CASSSMAGGTYEQYF. DNA for the CDR3: TGTGCCAGTTCCTCCATGGCGGGGGGGACCTACGAGCAGTACTTC.

The chain links TRBV2 to TRBJ1-1; 8 nucleotides line up with TRBD1. The trim removed 7 bases at V and 3 bases at J, leaving 7 bases unmatched. The germline gives CDR1 SNHLY, CDR2 FYNNEI. The CDR3 runs 14 residues. The DNA of the CDR3 is TGTGCCAGCACCATGGACAGGGAGGACACTGAAGCTTTCTTT. Translating gives CASTMDREDTEAFF.

This rearrangement joins TRBV28 to TRBJ2-7; TRBD2 is a possible D gene (6 bases). With 6 bases removed from V and 0 bases from J, the gap between germline ends came to 6 bases. Per germline, CDR1 MDHEN and CDR2 SYDVKM. The CDR3 is 12 amino acids. The CDR3 region is CASRGGSYEQYF. Written as DNA, the CDR3 is TGTGCCAGCAGGGGGGGCTCCTACGAGCAGTACTTC.

This chain joins TRBV2 and TRBJ1-4, with D maybe TRBD1 (6 bases). CDR3 length: 16 amino acids. Trimming stripped 5 bases from V and 4 bases from J, with 17 bases between. The germline V gene has CDR1 SNHLY and CDR2 FYNNEI. CDR3 residues: CASSRETGFNNEKLFF. Written as DNA, the CDR3 is TGTGCCAGCAGTCGTGAAACAGGGTTTAATAATGAAAAACTGTTTTTT.

The chain has TRBV7-6 and TRBJ2-1; a possible D gene is TRBD1 (6 bases). The CDR3 is 19 amino acids. The germline CDR1 and CDR2 sequences are SGHVS and FNYEAQ. V lost 1 base, J lost 0 bases, and 19 bases lay in between. The CDR3 loop is CASSLGGVWGTPSYNEQFF. In nucleotides, the CDR3 is TGTGCCAGCAGCTTAGGTGGTGTTTGGGGGACACCCTCCTACAATGAGCAGTTCTTC.

This CDR3 reads CASSAGRAYEQYF. CDR3 sequence (DNA): TGCGCCAGCAGTGCAGGCAGAGCCTACGAGCAGTACTTC. This chain connects TRBV10-1 to TRBJ2-7; D gene unclear. The CDR3 length is 13 residues. V shed 4 bases and J shed 2 bases, with 9 bases lying between them. Germline V lookup: CDR1 WNHNN, CDR2 SYGVQD (reference sequence).

V gene TRBV5-1 combines with J gene TRBJ1-2; TRBD1 aligns across 8 bases. V shed 0 bases and J 8 bases; nucleotides not matched to a gene: 27. The CDR3 is 21 amino acids. CDR1 and CDR2 from the germline V gene are SGHRS and YFSETQ. The CDR3 DNA follows: TGCGCCAGCAGCTTGGCTAGGGGACAGGCGGGGTCAAAGCGGTCCGGCTTAGGCTACACCTTC. Residues: CASSLARGQAGSKRSGLGYTF.

The chain joins TRBV29-1 to TRBJ2-6; D remains ambiguous. This CDR3 contains 15 residues. V dropped 0 bases and J dropped 1 base, with 7 bases sitting between them. Per germline, CDR1 SQVTM and CDR2 ANQGSEA. CDR3 DNA: TGCAGCGTTGAAGATCCACAGTCTGGGGCCAACGTCCTGACTTTC. Its protein product is CSVEDPQSGANVLTF. The variable domain in full, with the rest retrieved from reference TRBV29-1 and TRBJ2-6, is SAVISQKPSRDICQRGTSLTIQCQVDSQVTMMFWYRQQPGQSLTLIATANQGSEATYESGFVIDKFPISRPNLTFSTLTVSNMSPEDSSIYLCSVEDPQSGANVLTFGAGSRLTVL.

This clone appeared once. The gene calls are TRBV18 and TRBJ1-5, with 9 positions matching TRBD1. Germline-derived CDR1 and CDR2 are KGHSH and LQKENI. This CDR3 is 16 amino acids long. The J segment lost 1 base and the V segment lost 6 bases, leaving 7 bases of the junction unmatched. The CDR3 DNA sequence: TGTGCCAGCTCGGAACAGGGGGCGGAAAGCAATCAGCCCCAGCATTTT. This encodes CASSEQGAESNQPQHF.

This chain connects TRBV10-3 to TRBJ2-1; 10 nucleotides align to TRBD2. V lost 4 bases to trimming and J lost 8 bases; unmatched junction nucleotides: 11. The germline V gene encodes CDR1 ENHRY and CDR2 SYGVKD. CDR3 length: 16 amino acids. CDR3 protein: CAISGTSLAGRDEQFF. CDR3 nucleotides: TGTGCCATCAGTGGGACCTCACTAGCGGGGAGGGATGAGCAGTTCTTC.

The table lists this clone with a count of one. The chain recombines TRBV7-9 with TRBJ2-7; 10 bases line up with TRBD1. J was trimmed by 6 bases and V by 5 bases; bases with no gene match: 13. The CDR3 length is 16 residues. The germline CDR1 and CDR2 sequences are SEHNR and FQNEAQ (reference sequence). The CDR3 sequence: CASSPPMGTGVLEQYF. The CDR3, as DNA: TGTGCCAGCAGCCCGCCTATGGGGACAGGGGTTCTCGAGCAGTACTTC.

The chain couples TRBV24-1 to TRBJ2-3, with 8 bases that match TRBD2. The length of the CDR3 is 15 residues. Germline assignment: CDR1 KGHDR and CDR2 SFDVKD. V shed 1 base and J 5 bases; nucleotides not matched to a gene: 4. In DNA, the CDR3 is TGTGCCACCAGTGATTTTGGGCTAGCGGGAGATACGCAGTATTTT. Encoded protein: CATSDFGLAGDTQYF.

The V call is TRBV27, the J call TRBJ1-2, with a possible D match to TRBD1 (6 bases). The germline CDR1 and CDR2 sequences are MNHEY and SMNVEV (reference sequence). This CDR3 has 14 residues. V lost 5 bases to trimming and J lost 5 bases, with 15 bases between them. CDR3 amino acids: CASSPSGTSYGYTF. As DNA, the CDR3 is TGTGCCAGCAGTCCGTCCGGGACATCTTATGGCTACACCTTC.

The chain recombines TRBV5-1 with TRBJ1-5; TRBD1 matches at 7 bases. In germline, CDR1 is SGHRS, CDR2 YFSETQ. The CDR3 runs to 15 residues. V lost 4 bases to trimming and J lost 3 bases; unmatched junction nucleotides: 7. CDR3 in amino acids: CASSHRGPHNQPQHF. In DNA, the CDR3 is TGCGCCAGCAGCCACAGGGGCCCTCACAATCAGCCCCAGCATTTT.

This rearrangement joins TRBV10-3 to TRBJ2-3; 11 bases are shared with TRBD1. V lost 10 bases and J lost 3; bases outside the gene matches: 15. In germline, CDR1 is ENHRY, CDR2 SYGVKD. The CDR3 extends over 17 amino acids. CDR3 bases: TGTGCCACAGGATCAGGGTGGACAGGGGGCCCTACAGATACGCAGTATTTT. It specifies CATGSGWTGGPTDTQYF.

The rearrangement links TRBV28 to TRBJ1-5; no clear D gene. The V and J ends lost 3 bases and 2 bases respectively, with 11 bases between them. The CDR3 is made up of 15 amino acids. Per germline, CDR1 MDHEN and CDR2 SYDVKM. This CDR3 is CASSFEGGGNQPQHF. The DNA of the CDR3 is TGTGCCAGCAGTTTCGAGGGCGGGGGCAATCAGCCCCAGCATTTT.

The genes are TRBV6-2 or TRBV6-3 and TRBJ1-1; TRBD1 might be the D (5 bases). Trimming shortened V by 6 bases and J by 6 bases, and 14 bases separated the two germline ends. Per germline, CDR1 MNHEY and CDR2 SVGEGT. The CDR3 consists of 13 residues. CDR3 region: CASSRQSGAEAFF. DNA for the CDR3: TGTGCCAGCAGCCGACAGAGCGGGGCTGAAGCTTTCTTT.

This chain uses TRBV9 with TRBJ1-3; 8 nucleotides line up with TRBD1. Germline V gives CDR1 SGDLS, CDR2 YYNGEE. The CDR3 has 16 amino acids. With V trimmed by 0 bases and J by 0 bases, 2 bases remained unmatched. The CDR3, as DNA: TGTGCCAGCAGCGTAGAAGACAGGGGCTCTGGAAACACCATATATTTT. Its translation: CASSVEDRGSGNTIYF.

CDR3 DNA sequence: TGCGCCAGCAGCTTAAAGGGGGAAGATACGCAGTATTTT. Protein sequence: CASSLKGEDTQYF. The chain carries TRBV5-1 and TRBJ2-3; a weak D match, TRBD1 (6 bases). The CDR3 is 13 residues long. V gave up 2 bases and J gave up 5 bases, with 9 bases separating them. Germline V gene lookup returns CDR1 SGHRS and CDR2 YFSETQ.

CDR3 loop: CASSSFSGGPYNEQFF. In DNA form, the CDR3 reads TGTGCCAGCAGTTCTTTTAGCGGGGGGCCCTACAATGAGCAGTTCTTC. The rearrangement uses TRBV27 and TRBJ2-1; 10 bases map to TRBD2. J gave up 2 bases and V 4 bases, and 5 bases lay outside the gene matches. Germline CDR1 reads MNHEY; CDR2 reads SMNVEV (reference sequence). The CDR3 sequence is 16 residues long.

The rearrangement links TRBV7-2 to TRBJ1-4; a possible D gene is TRBD1 (6 bases). CDR3 length equals 13 residues. V lost 5 bases to trimming and J lost 7 bases, with 11 bases between them. The germline CDR1 and CDR2 sequences are SGHTA and FQGNSA. CDR3 coding DNA: TGTGCCAGCAGCCCTACAGGGACTGAAAAACTGTTTTTT. It specifies CASSPTGTEKLFF.

For the CDR3, the DNA is TGTGCCATCAGTGAGCGGCGGACTAGTTTTCATGCAGATACGCAGTATTTT. It specifies CAISERRTSFHADTQYF. V is TRBV10-3 and J is TRBJ2-3; 7 nucleotides line up with TRBD2. The germline V gene has CDR1 ENHRY and CDR2 SYGVKD. J gave up 4 bases and V 2 bases, and 12 bases lay outside the gene matches. This CDR3 comprises 17 residues.

This rearrangement joins TRBV5-1 to TRBJ1-6, with 9 bases aligning to TRBD1. V lost 4 bases and J lost 9; bases outside the gene matches: 8. CDR3 size: 15 residues. Germline values: CDR1 SGHRS, CDR2 YFSETQ. CDR3 sequence reads: CASSPTSTGGSPLHF. CDR3 DNA: TGCGCCAGCAGCCCGACATCGACAGGGGGTTCACCCCTCCACTTT.

J is TRBJ2-5 and V is TRBV11-2; a possible D gene is TRBD2 (6 bases). Trimming left V 2 bases short and J 2 bases short, with 15 bases between. This CDR3 comprises 16 residues. Germline assignment: CDR1 SGHAT and CDR2 FQNNGV. The CDR3 sequence is CASSLFGREKQETQYF. Here the CDR3 DNA reads TGTGCCAGCAGCTTATTCGGTCGGGAGAAACAAGAGACCCAGTACTTC. Full variable domain (missing parts from reference TRBV11-2 and TRBJ2-5): EAGVAQSPRYKIIEKRQSVAFWCNPISGHATLYWYQQILGQGPKLLIQFQNNGVVDDSQLPKDRFSAERLKGVDSTLKIQPAKLEDSAVYLCASSLFGREKQETQYFGPGTRLLVL.

This chain uses TRBV18 with TRBJ1-1; D ambiguous. The CDR3 covers 13 residues. The germline V gene has CDR1 KGHSH and CDR2 LQKENI. Trimming stripped 2 bases from V and 7 bases from J, with 11 bases between. The CDR3 bases are TGTGCCAGCTCACCAGGCACCCAAATTGAAGCTTTCTTT. Translated, it gives CASSPGTQIEAFF.